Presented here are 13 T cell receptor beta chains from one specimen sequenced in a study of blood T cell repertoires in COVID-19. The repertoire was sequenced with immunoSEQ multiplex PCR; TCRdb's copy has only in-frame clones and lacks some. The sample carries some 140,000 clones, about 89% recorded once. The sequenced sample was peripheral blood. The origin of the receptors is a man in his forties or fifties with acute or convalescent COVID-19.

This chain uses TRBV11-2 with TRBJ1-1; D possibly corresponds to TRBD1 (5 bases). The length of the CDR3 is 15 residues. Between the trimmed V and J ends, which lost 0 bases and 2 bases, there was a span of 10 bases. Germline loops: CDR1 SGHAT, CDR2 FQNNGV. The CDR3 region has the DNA TGTGCCAGCAGCTTAGAACCAGGGCCTAACACTGAAGCTTTCTTT. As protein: CASSLEPGPNTEAFF.

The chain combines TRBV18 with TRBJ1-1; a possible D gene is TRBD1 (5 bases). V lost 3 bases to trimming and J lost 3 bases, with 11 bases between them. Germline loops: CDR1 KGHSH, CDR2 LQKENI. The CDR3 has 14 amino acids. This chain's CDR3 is CASSPRGGDTEAFF. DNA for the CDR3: TGTGCCAGCTCACCTCGGGGAGGGGACACTGAAGCTTTCTTT.

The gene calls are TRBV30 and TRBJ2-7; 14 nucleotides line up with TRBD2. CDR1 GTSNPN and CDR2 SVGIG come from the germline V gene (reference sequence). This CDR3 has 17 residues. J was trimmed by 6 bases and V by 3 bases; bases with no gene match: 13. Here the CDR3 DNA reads TGTGCCTGGAGCATGTACCGGACTAGCGGGAGGTCTACCGAGCAGTACTTC. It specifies CAWSMYRTSGRSTEQYF.

The chain's CDR3 is CASSLSAGPSYEQYF. Written as DNA, the CDR3 is TGTGCCAGCAGTTTATCAGCGGGGCCCTCCTACGAGCAGTACTTC. This chain uses TRBV28 with TRBJ2-7; 7 bases align to TRBD2. The junction had 3 bases not matched to a gene; V was cut back by 1 base and J by 0 bases. Germline V gives CDR1 MDHEN, CDR2 SYDVKM. This CDR3 spans 15 amino acids.

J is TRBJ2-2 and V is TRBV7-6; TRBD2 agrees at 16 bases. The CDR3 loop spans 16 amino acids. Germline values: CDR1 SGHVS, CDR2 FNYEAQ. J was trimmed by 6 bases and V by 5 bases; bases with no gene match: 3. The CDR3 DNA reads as TGTGCCAGCAGCAAAGGGACTAGCGGGAGGGCCGGGGAGCTGTTTTTT. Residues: CASSKGTSGRAGELFF.

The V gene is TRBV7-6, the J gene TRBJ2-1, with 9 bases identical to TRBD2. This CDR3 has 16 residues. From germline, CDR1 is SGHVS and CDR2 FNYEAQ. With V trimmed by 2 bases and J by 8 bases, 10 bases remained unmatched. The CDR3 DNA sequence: TGTGCCAGCAGCTTATTAGCGGGAGAAGGGCGGGATGAGCAGTTCTTC. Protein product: CASSLLAGEGRDEQFF.

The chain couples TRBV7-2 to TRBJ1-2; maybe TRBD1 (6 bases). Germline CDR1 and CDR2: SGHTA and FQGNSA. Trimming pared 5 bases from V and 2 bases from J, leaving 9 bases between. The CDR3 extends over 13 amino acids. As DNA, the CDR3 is TGTGCCAGCAGCCAGGGGTTGAACTATGGCTACACCTTC. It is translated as CASSQGLNYGYTF.

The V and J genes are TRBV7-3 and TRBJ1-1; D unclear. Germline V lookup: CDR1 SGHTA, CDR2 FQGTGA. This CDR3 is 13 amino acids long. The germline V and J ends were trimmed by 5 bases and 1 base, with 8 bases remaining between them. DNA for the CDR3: TGTGCCAGCAGCACTCGACAGAACACTGAAGCTTTCTTT. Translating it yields CASSTRQNTEAFF.

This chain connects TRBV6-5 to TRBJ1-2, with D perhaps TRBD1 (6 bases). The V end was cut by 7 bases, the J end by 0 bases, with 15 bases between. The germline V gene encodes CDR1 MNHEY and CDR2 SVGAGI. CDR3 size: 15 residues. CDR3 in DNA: TGTGCCAGCAACAAGACAGGCAGAGCTAACTATGGCTACACCTTC. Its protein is CASNKTGRANYGYTF.

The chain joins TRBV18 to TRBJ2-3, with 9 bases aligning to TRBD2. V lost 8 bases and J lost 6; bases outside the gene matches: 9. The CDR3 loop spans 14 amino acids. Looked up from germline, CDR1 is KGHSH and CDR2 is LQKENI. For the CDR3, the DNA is TGTGCCAGCCTCCGGACTAGCGATGCGGATACGCAGTATTTT. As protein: CASLRTSDADTQYF.

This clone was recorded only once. The CDR3 bases are TGTGCCAGCAGCCCACAGGGAGACTCACCCCTCCACTTT. Protein sequence: CASSPQGDSPLHF. The rearrangement links TRBV27 to TRBJ1-6; a possible D gene is TRBD1 (6 bases). This CDR3 has 13 residues. Germline V gives CDR1 MNHEY, CDR2 SMNVEV (reference sequence). The V end lost 6 bases, the J end lost 10 bases, and 13 bases lay between the germline ends.

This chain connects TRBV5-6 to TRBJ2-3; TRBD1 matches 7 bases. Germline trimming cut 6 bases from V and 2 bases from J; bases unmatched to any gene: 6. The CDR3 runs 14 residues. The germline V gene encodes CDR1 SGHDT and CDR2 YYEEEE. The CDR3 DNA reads TGTGCCAGCACCCATGACAGGGACACAGATACGCAGTATTTT. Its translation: CASTHDRDTDTQYF.

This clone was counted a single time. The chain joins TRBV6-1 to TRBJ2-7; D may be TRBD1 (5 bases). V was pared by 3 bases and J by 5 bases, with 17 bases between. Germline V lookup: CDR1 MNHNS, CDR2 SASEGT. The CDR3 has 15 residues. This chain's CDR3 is CASSDGWGASNEQYF. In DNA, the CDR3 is TGTGCCAGCAGTGATGGCTGGGGCGCCAGCAACGAGCAGTACTTC.